The T cell receptor (beta chain) under discussion was sequenced for a study of breast tumors, draining lymph nodes, adjacent tissues. The CDR3 length is 14 residues. The V gene's germline CDR1 is WNHNN and CDR2 SYGVQD (reference sequence). The ends were cut back, 7 bases at V and 10 bases at J, with 23 bases in the middle. TCRdb re-called the multiplex PCR reads with MiXCR, one entry per CDR3 protein. Altogether some 250,000 distinct CDR3 sequences are present, nearly 35% being singletons, with the ten largest covering approximately 3.6%. Breast cancer patients provided tissue from their axillary draining lymph nodes.

This receptor was identified in a female donor with breast cancer. Some clones in this sample may be carry-over from other donors' samples. The source material was axillary lymph node tissue. The J gene is TRBJ2-7, the V gene TRBV10-1; possibly TRBD1 for D (7 bases). CDR3 bases: TGCGCCAGCATAGAGGAACATGCGGGGACAGCTCAGTACTTC. Its translation: CASIEEHAGTAQYF.